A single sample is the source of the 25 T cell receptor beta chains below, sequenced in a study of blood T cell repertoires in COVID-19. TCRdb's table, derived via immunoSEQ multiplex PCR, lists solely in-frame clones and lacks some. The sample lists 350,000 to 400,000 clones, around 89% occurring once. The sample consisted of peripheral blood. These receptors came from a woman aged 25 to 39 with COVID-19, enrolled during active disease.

CDR3 bases: TGTGCCACCAGCAGAACACTAGCGATCGAGGGCAATGAGCAGTTCTTC. This sequence encodes CATSRTLAIEGNEQFF. The chain combines TRBV15 with TRBJ2-1; 7 nucleotides agree with TRBD2. The CDR3 loop spans 16 amino acids. The V and J ends lost 2 bases and 6 bases, in that order; junction bases with no gene match: 10. CDR1 is LNHNV, CDR2 YYDKDF, per germline (reference sequence).

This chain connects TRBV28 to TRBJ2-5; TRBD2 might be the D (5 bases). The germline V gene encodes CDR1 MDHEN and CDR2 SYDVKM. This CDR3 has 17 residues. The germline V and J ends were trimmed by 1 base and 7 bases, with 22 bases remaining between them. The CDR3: CASSLFLGQTFEGTQYF. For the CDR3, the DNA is TGTGCCAGCAGTTTATTCTTAGGTCAGACCTTCGAGGGGACCCAGTACTTC. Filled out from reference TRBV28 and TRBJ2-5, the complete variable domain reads DVKVTQSSRYLVKRTGEKVFLECVQDMDHENMFWYRQDPGLGLRLIYFSYDVKMKEKGDIPEGYSVSREKKERFSLILESASTNQTSMYLCASSLFLGQTFEGTQYFGPGTRLLVL.

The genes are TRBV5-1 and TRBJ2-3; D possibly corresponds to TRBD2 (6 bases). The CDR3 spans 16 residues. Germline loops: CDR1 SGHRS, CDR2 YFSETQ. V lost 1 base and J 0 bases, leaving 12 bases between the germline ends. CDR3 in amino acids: CASSLQGAGSTDTQYF. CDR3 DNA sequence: TGCGCCAGCAGCTTGCAGGGCGCGGGGAGCACAGATACGCAGTATTTT.

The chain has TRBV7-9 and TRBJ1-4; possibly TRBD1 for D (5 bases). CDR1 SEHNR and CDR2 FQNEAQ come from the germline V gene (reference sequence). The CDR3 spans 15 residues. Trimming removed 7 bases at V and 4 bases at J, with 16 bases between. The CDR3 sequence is CASTSPGGINEKLFF. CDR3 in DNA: TGTGCCAGCACCTCCCCCGGGGGGATTAATGAAAAACTGTTTTTT.

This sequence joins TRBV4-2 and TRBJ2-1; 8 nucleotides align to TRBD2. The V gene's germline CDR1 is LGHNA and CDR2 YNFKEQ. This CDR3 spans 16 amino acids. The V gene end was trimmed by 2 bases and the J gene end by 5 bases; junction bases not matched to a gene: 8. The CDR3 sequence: CASSQYSLAGDNEQFF. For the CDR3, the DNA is TGTGCCAGCAGCCAATATAGCCTAGCGGGTGACAATGAGCAGTTCTTC.

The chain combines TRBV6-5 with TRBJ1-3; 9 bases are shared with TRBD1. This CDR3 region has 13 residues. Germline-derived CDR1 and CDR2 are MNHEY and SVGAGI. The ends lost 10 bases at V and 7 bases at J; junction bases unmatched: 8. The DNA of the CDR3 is TGTGCCACGAGGGGGACAGGGTTGAACACCATATATTTT. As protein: CATRGTGLNTIYF.

The CDR3 reads CASSLGQGAVGEMNTEAFF. The DNA of the CDR3 is TGTGCCAGCAGCTTGGGACAGGGGGCAGTGGGGGAAATGAACACTGAAGCTTTCTTT. The J gene is TRBJ1-1, the V gene TRBV7-6; 12 bases align to TRBD1. CDR1 is SGHVS and CDR2 is FNYEAQ in the germline V gene. V dropped 3 bases and J dropped 0; count of bases not matched to a gene: 11. The CDR3 totals 19 residues. The whole variable domain, remainder taken from reference TRBV7-6 and TRBJ1-1, is GAGVSQSPRYKVTKRGQDVALRCDPISGHVSLYWYRQALGQGPEFLTYFNYEAQQDKSGLPNDRFSAERPEGSISTLTIQRTEQRDSAMYRCASSLGQGAVGEMNTEAFFGQGTRLTVV.

CDR3 sequence: CASSPAPKRTVYGYTF. DNA for the CDR3: TGTGCCAGCAGCCCCGCCCCTAAGCGGACAGTCTATGGCTACACCTTC. V is TRBV9 and J is TRBJ1-2, with TRBD1 as a possible D gene (6 bases). Trimming cost V 4 bases and J 4 bases, with 20 bases left between them. The CDR3 totals 16 residues. From germline, CDR1 is SGDLS and CDR2 YYNGEE.

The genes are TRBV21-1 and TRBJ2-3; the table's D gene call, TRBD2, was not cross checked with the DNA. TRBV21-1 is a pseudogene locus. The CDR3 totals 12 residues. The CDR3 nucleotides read TGTGCTAAGGAGACCCTGACAGATACGCAGTATTTT. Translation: CAKETLTDTQYF.

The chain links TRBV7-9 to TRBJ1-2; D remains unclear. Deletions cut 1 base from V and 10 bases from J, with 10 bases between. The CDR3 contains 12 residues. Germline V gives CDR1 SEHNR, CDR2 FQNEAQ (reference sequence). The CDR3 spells CASSLVGGDYTF. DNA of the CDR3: TGTGCCAGCAGCTTAGTAGGCGGGGACTACACCTTC.

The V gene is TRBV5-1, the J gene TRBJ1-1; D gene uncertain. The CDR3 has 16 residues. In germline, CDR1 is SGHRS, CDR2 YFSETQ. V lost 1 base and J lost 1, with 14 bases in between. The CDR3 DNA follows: TGCGCCAGCAGCTTGTCCCCACACGACTGGAACACTGAAGCTTTCTTT. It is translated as CASSLSPHDWNTEAFF.

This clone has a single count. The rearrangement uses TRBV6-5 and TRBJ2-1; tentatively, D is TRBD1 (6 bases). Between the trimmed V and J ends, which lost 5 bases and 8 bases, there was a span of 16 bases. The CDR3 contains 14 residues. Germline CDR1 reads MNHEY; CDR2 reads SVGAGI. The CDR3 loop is CASSPTYRTDEQFF. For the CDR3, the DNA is TGTGCCAGCAGTCCCACCTATCGGACAGATGAGCAGTTCTTC.

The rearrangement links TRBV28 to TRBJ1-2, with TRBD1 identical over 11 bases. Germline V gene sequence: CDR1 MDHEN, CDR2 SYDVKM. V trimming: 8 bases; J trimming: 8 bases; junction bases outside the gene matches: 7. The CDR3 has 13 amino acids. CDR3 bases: TGTGCCAGCTTCGGACAGGGGGCCTTGGGCTACACCTTC. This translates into CASFGQGALGYTF.

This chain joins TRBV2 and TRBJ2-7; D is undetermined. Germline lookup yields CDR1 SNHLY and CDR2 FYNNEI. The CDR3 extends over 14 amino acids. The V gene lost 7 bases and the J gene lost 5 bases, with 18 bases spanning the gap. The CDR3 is CASKPQVFNNEQYV. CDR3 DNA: TGTGCCAGCAAGCCCCAGGTTTTCAACAACGAGCAGTACGTC.

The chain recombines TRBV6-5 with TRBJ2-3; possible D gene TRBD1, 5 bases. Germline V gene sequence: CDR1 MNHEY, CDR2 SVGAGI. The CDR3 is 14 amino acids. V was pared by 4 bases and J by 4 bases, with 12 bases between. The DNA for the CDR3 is TGTGCCAGCAGTTCCTGGACACGGCCAGATACGCAGTATTTT. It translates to CASSSWTRPDTQYF.

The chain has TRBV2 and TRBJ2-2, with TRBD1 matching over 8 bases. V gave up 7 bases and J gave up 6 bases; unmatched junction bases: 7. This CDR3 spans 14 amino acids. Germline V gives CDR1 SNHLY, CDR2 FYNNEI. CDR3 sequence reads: CASMWQQGAGELFF. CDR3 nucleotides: TGTGCCAGCATGTGGCAACAGGGGGCCGGGGAGCTGTTTTTT.

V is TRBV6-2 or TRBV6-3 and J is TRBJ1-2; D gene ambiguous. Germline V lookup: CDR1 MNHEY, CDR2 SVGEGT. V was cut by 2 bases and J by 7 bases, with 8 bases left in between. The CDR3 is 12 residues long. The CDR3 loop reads CASSYRSGGYTF. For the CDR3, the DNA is TGTGCCAGCAGTTACCGTTCGGGTGGCTACACCTTC.

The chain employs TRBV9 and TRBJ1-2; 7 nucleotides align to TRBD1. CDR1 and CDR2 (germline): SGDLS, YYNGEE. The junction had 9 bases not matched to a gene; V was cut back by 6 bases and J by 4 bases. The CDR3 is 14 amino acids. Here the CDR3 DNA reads TGTGCCAGCACCTTACGACAGGGAGGCTATGGCTACACCTTC. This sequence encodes CASTLRQGGYGYTF.

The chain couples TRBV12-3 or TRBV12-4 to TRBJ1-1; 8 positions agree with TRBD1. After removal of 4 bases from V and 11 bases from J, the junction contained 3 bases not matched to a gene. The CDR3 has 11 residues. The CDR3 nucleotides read TGTGCCAGCAGTTCCCAGGGGGCGGCTTTCTTT. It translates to CASSSQGAAFF.

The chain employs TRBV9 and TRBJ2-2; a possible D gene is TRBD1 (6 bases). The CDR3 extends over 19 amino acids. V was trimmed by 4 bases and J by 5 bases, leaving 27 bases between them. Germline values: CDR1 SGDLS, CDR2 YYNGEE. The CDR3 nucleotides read TGTGCCAGCAGCCCACTCAGAGTGCCCACGCAGGGGCCTACCGGGGAGCTGTTTTTT. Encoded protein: CASSPLRVPTQGPTGELFF. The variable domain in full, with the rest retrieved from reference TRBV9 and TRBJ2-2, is DSGVTQTPKHLITATGQRVTLRCSPRSGDLSVYWYQQSLDQGLQFLIQYYNGEERAKGNILERFSAQQFPDLHSELNLSSLELGDSALYFCASSPLRVPTQGPTGELFFGEGSRLTVL.

The CDR3: CASRTHRGEISGANVLTF. The CDR3 nucleotides read TGTGCCAGTAGGACCCACAGGGGGGAGATATCTGGGGCCAACGTCCTGACTTTC. The V gene is TRBV19, the J gene TRBJ2-6; 8 bases are shared with TRBD1. V was pared by 6 bases and J by 1 base, with 11 bases of the junction left unmatched. The CDR3 runs 18 residues. Germline assignment: CDR1 LNHDA and CDR2 SQIVND (reference sequence). Variable domain in full (rest from reference TRBV19 and TRBJ2-6): DGGITQSPKYLFRKEGQNVTLSCEQNLNHDAMYWYRQDPGQGLRLIYYSQIVNDFQKGDIAEGYSVSREKKESFPLTVTSAQKNPTAFYLCASRTHRGEISGANVLTFGAGSRLTVL.

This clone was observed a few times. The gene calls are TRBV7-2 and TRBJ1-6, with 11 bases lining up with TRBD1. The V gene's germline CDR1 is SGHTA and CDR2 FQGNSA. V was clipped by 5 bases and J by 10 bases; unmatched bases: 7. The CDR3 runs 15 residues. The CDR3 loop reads CASSPGTGGVSPLHF. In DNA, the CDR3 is TGTGCCAGCAGCCCCGGGACAGGGGGTGTGTCACCCCTCCACTTT. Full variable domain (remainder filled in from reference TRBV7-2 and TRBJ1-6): GAGVSQSPSNKVTEKGKDVELRCDPISGHTALYWYRQSLGQGLEFLIYFQGNSAPDKSGLPSDRFSAERTGGSVSTLTIQRTQQEDSAVYLCASSPGTGGVSPLHFGNGTRLTVT.

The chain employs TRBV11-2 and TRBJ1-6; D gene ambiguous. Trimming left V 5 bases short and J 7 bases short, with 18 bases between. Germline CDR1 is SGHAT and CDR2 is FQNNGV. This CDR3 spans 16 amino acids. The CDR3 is CASSQSQAGSNSPLHF. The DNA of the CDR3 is TGTGCCAGCAGCCAATCGCAAGCGGGGTCCAATTCACCCCTCCACTTT.

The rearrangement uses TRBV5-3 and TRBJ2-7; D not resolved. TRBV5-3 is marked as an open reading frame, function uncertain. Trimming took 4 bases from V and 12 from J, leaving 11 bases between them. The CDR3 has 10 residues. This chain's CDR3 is CARSPSESYV. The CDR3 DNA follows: TGTGCCAGAAGCCCTTCTGAGTCGTACGTC.

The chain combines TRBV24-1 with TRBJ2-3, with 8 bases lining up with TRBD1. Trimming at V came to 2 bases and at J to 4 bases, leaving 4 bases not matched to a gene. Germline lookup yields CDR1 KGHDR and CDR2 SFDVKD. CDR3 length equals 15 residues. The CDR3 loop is CATSDYDRGADTQYF. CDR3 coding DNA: TGTGCCACCAGTGATTACGACAGGGGCGCAGATACGCAGTATTTT.